These 7 T cell receptor beta chains were all obtained from the same sample, sequenced in a study of T cell responses to AZD1222 COVID-19 vaccine. Using immunoSEQ multiplex PCR, the repertoire was profiled, and TCRdb retains in-frame clones only, with some absent. The sample records some 150,000 clones, approximately 89% being singletons. The sample consisted of peripheral blood, taken 28 days after the second AZD1222 dose. All receptors come from an adult who received the AZD1222 COVID-19 vaccine.

V usage is TRBV20-1 and J usage is TRBJ1-3; D is possibly TRBD1 (5 bases). Trimming stripped 3 bases from V and 2 bases from J, with 17 bases between. The CDR3 is made up of 16 amino acids. In germline, CDR1 is DFQATT, CDR2 SNEGSKA (reference sequence). CDR3 nucleotide sequence: TGCAGTGCTAGTCATGCCCCGGGACGGCCTGGAAACACCATATATTTT. Protein: CSASHAPGRPGNTIYF.

The chain carries TRBV7-9 and TRBJ2-3; TRBD2 agrees at 10 bases. The germline gives CDR1 SEHNR, CDR2 FQNEAQ (reference sequence). J gave up 3 bases and V 5 bases, and 2 bases lay outside the gene matches. The length of the CDR3 is 14 residues. CDR3 bases: TGTGCCAGCAGCGGTAGCGGGAGGACAGATACGCAGTATTTT. It encodes CASSGSGRTDTQYF.

The sample holds a few counts of this clone. Here the CDR3 DNA reads TGTGCCAGCAGTGAAGCGGGGATTGGGACCTTCTACGAGCAGTACTTC. This gives the protein CASSEAGIGTFYEQYF. The chain links TRBV2 to TRBJ2-7, with D possibly being TRBD1 or TRBD2 (5 bases each). Germline assignment: CDR1 SNHLY and CDR2 FYNNEI. V gave up 0 bases and J gave up 3 bases, with 15 bases separating them. This CDR3 has 16 residues.

The chain links TRBV19 to TRBJ2-1; D may be TRBD1 (6 bases). Germline values: CDR1 LNHDA, CDR2 SQIVND (reference sequence). The CDR3 is made up of 15 amino acids. Trimming shortened V by 9 bases and J by 3 bases, and 18 bases separated the two germline ends. The CDR3 protein is CASDTGTTNYNEQFF. The CDR3 DNA reads as TGTGCCAGCGACACCGGGACAACGAACTACAATGAGCAGTTCTTC.

This chain connects TRBV4-2 to TRBJ2-2; D is possibly TRBD1 or TRBD2 (6 bases each). V lost 8 bases to trimming and J lost 4 bases, with 20 bases between them. This CDR3 comprises 16 residues. Germline V CDR1 and CDR2: LGHNA, YNFKEQ. The CDR3 spells CASGGGQRRLTGELFF. For the CDR3, the DNA is TGTGCCAGCGGGGGAGGACAGAGGAGGCTCACCGGGGAGCTGTTTTTT.

This clone has just one count. The chain has TRBV5-1 and TRBJ2-2; D may be TRBD1 (5 bases). The CDR3 contains 19 residues. The germline CDR1 and CDR2 sequences are SGHRS and YFSETQ. Trimming shortened V by 4 bases and J by 3 bases, and 25 bases separated the two germline ends. CDR3 nucleotide sequence: TGCGCCAGCAGCCTCTATAGCAGAAGCAGGGTAATTGACACCGGGGAGCTGTTTTTT. It translates to CASSLYSRSRVIDTGELFF.

The J gene is TRBJ1-5, the V gene TRBV18; D gene uncertain. Trimming cost V 4 bases and J 5 bases, with 12 bases left between them. Germline V CDR1 and CDR2: KGHSH, LQKENI. The CDR3 loop spans 14 amino acids. The CDR3 DNA sequence: TGTGCCAGCTCACTCGAGTCCGGATATCAGCCCCAGCATTTT. This codes for CASSLESGYQPQHF.